This T cell receptor (beta chain) came from a study of response to subunit inactivated influenza vaccine. Via MiXCR, TCRdb re-called the RT-PCR reads, giving one row per CDR3 protein. The sample consists of 450,000 to 700,000 distinct CDR3 sequences, roughly 15% of them appearing once. The CDR3 contains 15 residues. The V end lost 5 bases, the J end lost 2 bases, and 16 bases lay between the germline ends. Looked up from germline, CDR1 is MNHNS and CDR2 is SASEGT. The TCR comes from a man aged 45-65 years who received an inactivated influenza vaccine. The V call is TRBV6-1, the J call TRBJ2-7, with a possible D match to TRBD1 (6 bases). The specimen was PBMCs from blood, collected roughly 12 days after vaccination. This CDR3 is CASSPQGQGAYEQYF. In DNA form, the CDR3 reads TGTGCCAGCAGTCCCCAGGGGCAGGGAGCCTACGAGCAGTACTTC.